The source of this TCR beta chain is a study of cytotoxic CD8 clonotypes in ibrutinib-treated CLL. Study-wide points: Progressing patients had sampling times that differed from those of sustained-remission patients.

The CDR3 covers 15 residues. Germline V lookup: CDR1 MGHRA, CDR2 YSYEKL. V dropped 2 bases and J dropped 6; count of bases not matched to a gene: 7. The method was immunoSEQ multiplex PCR; TCRdb's version includes in-frame clones alone and lacks a portion of them. The sample consists of approximately 160,000 clones, around nine tenths of them appearing once. This clone was seen a single time. What it binds is unknown. The specimen was PBMCs, collected at disease progression, from a patient treated with ibrutinib. The V call is TRBV4-1, the J call TRBJ2-7; 10 positions match TRBD1. This clonotype was sampled from a human donor with chronic lymphocytic leukemia. CDR3 DNA sequence: TGCGCCAGCAGCCAAACCGGGACAGGGGTTGGCGAGCAGTACTTC. It encodes CASSQTGTGVGEQYF.